This TCR beta chain derives from a study of blood T cell repertoires in COVID-19. Study-wide context: From the United States, Italy and Spain came samples of acute and convalescent COVID-19. Nucleic acid was either cDNA or gDNA, and it came from T cells, B-cell-depleted T cells, or PBMCs.

In the study's own analysis: Counts of nucleated cells, estimated from reference gene primer amplification, were obtained. Here immunoSEQ multiplex PCR was the method, and the copy in TCRdb shows in-frame clones only, minus some. V and J calls and clone size are given by that table; D and trimming were obtained from the DNA. The repertoire holds some 200,000 clones, 80% to 85% seen once, with around 2.4% in the top ten. The germline CDR1 and CDR2 sequences are LNHDA and SQIVND (reference sequence). V shed 7 bases and J 5 bases; nucleotides not matched to a gene: 4. This CDR3 is built from 13 residues.

The chain joins TRBV19 to TRBJ2-3; 9 nucleotides agree with TRBD2. This sequence was found in a human donor with acute or convalescent COVID-19. The donor label of this sample is uncertain. What was sequenced was peripheral blood. CDR3 region: CASKAGGIDTQYF. The CDR3 DNA sequence: TGTGCCAGTAAAGCGGGAGGAATAGATACGCAGTATTTT.